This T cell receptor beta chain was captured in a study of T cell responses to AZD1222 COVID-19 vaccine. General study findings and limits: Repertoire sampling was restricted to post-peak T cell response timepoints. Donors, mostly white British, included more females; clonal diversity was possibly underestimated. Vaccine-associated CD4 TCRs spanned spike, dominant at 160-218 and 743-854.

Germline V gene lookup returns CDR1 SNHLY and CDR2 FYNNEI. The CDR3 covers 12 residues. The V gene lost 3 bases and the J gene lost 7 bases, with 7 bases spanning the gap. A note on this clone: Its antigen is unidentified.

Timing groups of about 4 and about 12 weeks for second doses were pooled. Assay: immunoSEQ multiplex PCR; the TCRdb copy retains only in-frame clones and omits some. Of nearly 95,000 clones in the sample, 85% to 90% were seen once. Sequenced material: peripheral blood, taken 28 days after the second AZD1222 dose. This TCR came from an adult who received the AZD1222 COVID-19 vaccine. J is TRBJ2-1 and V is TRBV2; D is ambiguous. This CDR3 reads CASSDDDNEQFF. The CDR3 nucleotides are TGTGCCAGCAGTGATGACGATAATGAGCAGTTCTTC.